The 21 T cell receptor gamma chains presented below share a single source sample, sequenced in a study of gamma-delta T cells after stem cell transplantation. TCRdb called clones from the RT-PCR reads again using CATT. The sample has roughly 580 gamma-chain clones; around 22% are singletons. Sequencing was carried out using gamma-delta T cells. The receptors were gathered from a human donor. It is not recorded whose cells these are; they may come from a transplant donor.

The sample holds a few counts of this clone. This is likely an artifact of a read error, given a far larger clone one base away. This chain joins TRGV3 and TRGJP2. Per germline, CDR1 VTNTFY and CDR2 YDVSTARD (reference sequence). The CDR3 is 19 residues long. Losses at the gene ends were 0 bases for V and 0 bases for J; bases not matched to a gene: 13. The CDR3 DNA follows: TGTGCCACCTGGGACAGGCCGAATCAGGCCGATAGTAGTGATTGGATCAAGACGTTT. Translated: CATWDRPNQADSSDWIKTF.

Comment on this clone: Only one base separates this from a far larger clonotype, so it likely reflects a read error. Other DNA variants within this sample encode the same CDR3. The V and J genes are TRGV9 and TRGJP. The germline V gene has CDR1 GITISATS and CDR2 ISYDGTV (reference sequence). CDR3 size: 15 residues. The CDR3 here is CALWEKELGKKIKVF. DNA for the CDR3: TGTGCCTTGTGGGAAAAAGAGCTGGGCAAAAAAATCAAGGTATTT.

The chain couples TRGV4 to TRGJP1. V shed 4 bases and J 0 bases; nucleotides not matched to a gene: 8. CDR3 length: 16 amino acids. Per the germline V gene, CDR1 is EGSTGY and CDR2 is YDSYTSSV. The DNA of the CDR3 is TGTGCCACCTGGGACGGAAACGATACCACTGGTTGGTTCAAGATATTT. Protein: CATWDGNDTTGWFKIF.

The gene calls are TRGV9 and TRGJ1 or TRGJ2. Looked up from germline, CDR1 is GITISATS and CDR2 is ISYDGTV (reference sequence). Trimming took 0 bases from V and 16 from J; bases not matched to a gene: 6. The CDR3 runs 10 residues. CDR3 DNA: TGTGCCTTGTGGGAGGTGCGGGGTCTCTTT. It translates to CALWEVRGLF.

In regard to this clone: This may arise from a read error, as a much more abundant clone is one base away. The rearrangement joins TRGV5 to TRGJ1 or TRGJ2. Trimming cost V 0 bases and J 3 bases; bases outside gene matches: 5. Germline V CDR1 and CDR2: VINAFY, YDVSNSKD. The CDR3 sequence is 14 residues long. Written as DNA, the CDR3 is TGTGCCACCTGGGACAGGCCTCCTTATTATAAGAAACTCTTT. Translated, it gives CATWDRPPYYKKLF.

This chain links TRGV9 with TRGJP. CDR1 and CDR2 (germline): GITISATS, ISYDGTV (reference sequence). The V and J ends lost 3 bases and 7 bases, in that order; junction bases with no gene match: 6. The CDR3 sequence is 16 residues long. The chain's CDR3 is CALWEPGELGKKIKVF. The CDR3 coding sequence is TGTGCCTTGTGGGAGCCGGGGGAGTTGGGCAAAAAAATCAAGGTATTT.

The table lists this clone with a few counts. It may be a read error: a sequence one base away is much more abundant. Distinct nucleotide sequences in the sample also encode this CDR3. The V call is TRGV9, the J call TRGJP. Trimming at V came to 0 bases and at J to 6 bases, leaving 2 bases not matched to a gene. CDR1 and CDR2 (germline): GITISATS, ISYDGTV (reference sequence). The CDR3 length is 16 residues. CDR3 in amino acids: CALWEVGELGKKIKVF. The DNA of the CDR3 is TGTGCCTTGTGGGAGGTGGGAGAGTTGGGCAAAAAAATCAAGGTATTT.

Regarding this clone: This could be a read error, since a much larger clone is one nucleotide away. J is TRGJP and V is TRGV9. Germline V gene sequence: CDR1 GITISATS, CDR2 ISYDGTV (reference sequence). This CDR3 is built from 17 residues. CDR3 loop: CTLWEYGLGLGKKIKVF. CDR3 bases: TGTACCTTGTGGGAGTACGGGTTAGGGTTGGGCAAAAAAATCAAGGTATTT.

This clone was counted a few times. The rearrangement links TRGV3 to TRGJ1 or TRGJ2. This CDR3 has 14 residues. The V gene end was trimmed by 3 bases and the J gene end by 0 bases; junction bases not matched to a gene: 5. Germline V gives CDR1 VTNTFY, CDR2 YDVSTARD (reference sequence). CDR3 coding DNA: TGTGCCACCTGGGACCGAGAGAATTATTATAAGAAACTCTTT. This encodes CATWDRENYYKKLF.

By proportion, this clone is large. The genes are TRGV9 and TRGJP. The CDR3 sequence is 16 residues long. The junction had 3 bases not matched to a gene; V was cut back by 0 bases and J by 7 bases. CDR1 is GITISATS, CDR2 ISYDGTV, per germline (reference sequence). The CDR3 DNA sequence: TGTGCCTTGTGGGAGGTGCATGAGTTGGGCAAAAAAATCAAGGTATTT. Translation: CALWEVHELGKKIKVF.

In this sample, this clone turned up a few times. Only one base separates this from a far larger clonotype, so it likely reflects a read error. The chain links TRGV9 to TRGJP. This CDR3 has 16 residues. Germline V CDR1 and CDR2: GITISATS, ISYDGTV (reference sequence). This CDR3 reads CALWEPQELDKKIKVF. The CDR3 DNA follows: TGTGCCTTGTGGGAGCCACAAGAGTTGGACAAAAAAATCAAGGTATTT.

This clone turned up a few times. V is TRGV9 and J is TRGJ1 or TRGJ2. The trim removed 0 bases at V and 2 bases at J, leaving 16 bases unmatched. The CDR3 has 18 amino acids. Per germline, CDR1 GITISATS and CDR2 ISYDGTV (reference sequence). CDR3 sequence reads: CALWEVLPPPLYYYKKLF. CDR3 coding DNA: TGTGCCTTGTGGGAGGTGCTCCCCCCCCCTCTTTATTATTATAAGAAACTCTTT.

Comments on this clone: This may stem from a read error, because a much larger clone lies one nucleotide away. The gene calls are TRGV3 and TRGJ1 or TRGJ2. From germline, CDR1 is VTNTFY and CDR2 YDVSTARD (reference sequence). This CDR3 region has 14 residues. V lost 0 bases and J lost 2; bases outside the gene matches: 4. For the CDR3, the DNA is TGTGCCACCTGGGACAGGCAGGATTATTATAAGAAACTCTTT. Translating gives CATWDRQDYYKKLF.

This clone occurred a few times. A far larger clone lies a single base away; this is likely a read error. CDR3 region: CALWEKELGKKIEVF. In DNA, the CDR3 is TGTGCCTTGTGGGAAAAAGAGTTGGGCAAAAAAATCGAGGTATTT. This chain connects TRGV9 to TRGJP. Germline V CDR1 and CDR2: GITISATS, ISYDGTV (reference sequence). CDR3 length: 15 residues.

This clone is large by share. The sample holds other DNA sequences that translate to the same CDR3. The chain is built from TRGV9 and TRGJP. This CDR3 has 16 amino acids. V lost 2 bases and J lost 3; bases outside the gene matches: 1. The V gene's germline CDR1 is GITISATS and CDR2 ISYDGTV (reference sequence). CDR3 nucleotides: TGTGCCTTGTGGGAGGCGCAAGAGTTGGGCAAAAAAATCAAGGTATTT. Its translation: CALWEAQELGKKIKVF.

A remark on this clone: This clone may be a read error of a much larger clone one base away. The J gene is TRGJP, the V gene TRGV9. There are 16 residues in the CDR3. Germline values: CDR1 GITISATS, CDR2 ISYDGTV (reference sequence). CDR3 DNA: TGTGCCTTGCGGGAGGTGCCAGAGTTGGGCAAAAAAATCAAGGTATTT. Amino acids: CALREVPELGKKIKVF.

This clone was observed a handful of times. The chain is built from TRGV9 and TRGJP. Germline V gene lookup returns CDR1 GITISATS and CDR2 ISYDGTV (reference sequence). This CDR3 has 16 amino acids. V lost 4 bases, J lost 6 bases, and 6 bases stayed unmatched. The CDR3: CALWDPGELGKKIKVF. The CDR3, as DNA: TGTGCCTTGTGGGACCCCGGAGAGTTGGGCAAAAAAATCAAGGTATTT.

This clone has a handful of counts. The chain links TRGV8 to TRGJP2. Germline CDR1 and CDR2: VENAVY and YDSYNSRV. The CDR3 has 18 amino acids. The junction had 12 bases not matched to a gene; V was cut back by 1 base and J by 1 base. CDR3: CATWDSFRKGSSDWIKTF. The CDR3 DNA follows: TGTGCCACCTGGGATAGTTTCCGAAAGGGTAGTAGTGATTGGATCAAGACGTTT.

Points on this clone: A far larger clone lies a single base away; this is likely a read error. The J gene is TRGJP2, the V gene TRGV3. The V gene's germline CDR1 is VTNTFY and CDR2 YDVSTARD (reference sequence). With V trimmed by 0 bases and J by 1 base, 14 bases remained unmatched. This CDR3 is 19 amino acids long. The CDR3 nucleotides are TGTGCCACCTGGGACAGGCCGAATCGGGCCGGTAGTAGTGATTGGATCAAGACGTTT. It encodes CATWDRPNRAGSSDWIKTF.

This clone was counted only a few times. The chain combines TRGV9 with TRGJ1 or TRGJ2. Germline loops: CDR1 GITISATS, CDR2 ISYDGTV (reference sequence). The CDR3 runs to 11 residues. Losses at the gene ends were 11 bases for V and 8 bases for J; bases not matched to a gene: 12. CDR3 nucleotides: TGTGCCTCCCCCGGGACTAATAAGAAACTCTTT. Encoded protein: CASPGTNKKLF.

This clone was picked up a small number of times. This rearrangement joins TRGV2 to TRGJ1 or TRGJ2. After removal of 0 bases from V and 3 bases from J, the junction contained 5 bases not matched to a gene. This CDR3 is built from 14 residues. The germline V gene encodes CDR1 EGSNGY and CDR2 YDSYNSKV. The CDR3 DNA follows: TGTGCCACCTGGGACGGGCATATTTATTATAAGAAACTCTTT. Translating gives CATWDGHIYYKKLF.